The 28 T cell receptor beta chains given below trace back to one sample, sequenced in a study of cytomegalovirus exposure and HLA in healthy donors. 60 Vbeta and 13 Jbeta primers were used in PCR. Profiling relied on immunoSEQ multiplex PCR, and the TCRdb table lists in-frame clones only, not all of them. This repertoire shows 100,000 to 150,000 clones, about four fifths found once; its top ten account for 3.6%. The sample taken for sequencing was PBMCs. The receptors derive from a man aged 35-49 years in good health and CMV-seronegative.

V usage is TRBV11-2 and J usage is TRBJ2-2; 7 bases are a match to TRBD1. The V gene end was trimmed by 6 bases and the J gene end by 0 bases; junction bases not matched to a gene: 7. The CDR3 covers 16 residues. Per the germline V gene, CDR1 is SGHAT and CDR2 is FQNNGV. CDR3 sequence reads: CASRKPGQTNTGELFF. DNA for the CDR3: TGTGCCAGCAGGAAACCGGGACAGACGAACACCGGGGAGCTGTTTTTT.

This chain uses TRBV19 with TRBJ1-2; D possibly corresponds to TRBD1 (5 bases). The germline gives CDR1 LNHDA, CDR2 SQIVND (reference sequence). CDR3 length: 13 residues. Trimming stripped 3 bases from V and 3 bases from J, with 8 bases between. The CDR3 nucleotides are TGTGCCAGTAGTATCCAGACAGACTATGGCTACACCTTC. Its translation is CASSIQTDYGYTF.

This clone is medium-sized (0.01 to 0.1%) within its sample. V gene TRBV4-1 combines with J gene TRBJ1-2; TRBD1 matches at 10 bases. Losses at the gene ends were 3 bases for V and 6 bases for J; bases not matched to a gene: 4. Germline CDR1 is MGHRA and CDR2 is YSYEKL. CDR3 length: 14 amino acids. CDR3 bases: TGCGCCAGCAGCCAGGGGACAGGGGTTGATGGCTACACCTTC. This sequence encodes CASSQGTGVDGYTF.

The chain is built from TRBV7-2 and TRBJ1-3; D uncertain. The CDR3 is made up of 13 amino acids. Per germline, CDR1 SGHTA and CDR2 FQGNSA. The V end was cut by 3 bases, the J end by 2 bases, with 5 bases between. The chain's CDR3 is CASSLETGNTIYF. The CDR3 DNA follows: TGTGCCAGCAGCTTGGAGACTGGAAACACCATATATTTT.

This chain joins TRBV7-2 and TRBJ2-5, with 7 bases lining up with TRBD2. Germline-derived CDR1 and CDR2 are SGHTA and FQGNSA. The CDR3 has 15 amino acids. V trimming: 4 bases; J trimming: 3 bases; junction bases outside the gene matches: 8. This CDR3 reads CASSWGGRAEETQYF. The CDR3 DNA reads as TGTGCCAGCAGCTGGGGCGGGAGAGCAGAAGAGACCCAGTACTTC. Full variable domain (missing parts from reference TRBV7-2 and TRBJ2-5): GAGVSQSPSNKVTEKGKDVELRCDPISGHTALYWYRQSLGQGLEFLIYFQGNSAPDKSGLPSDRFSAERTGGSVSTLTIQRTQQEDSAVYLCASSWGGRAEETQYFGPGTRLLVL.

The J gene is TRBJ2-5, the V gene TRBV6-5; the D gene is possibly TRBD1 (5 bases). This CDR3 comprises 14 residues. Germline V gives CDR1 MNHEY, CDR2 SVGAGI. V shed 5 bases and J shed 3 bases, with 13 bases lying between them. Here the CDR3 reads CASSPVPGKETQYF. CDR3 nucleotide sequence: TGTGCCAGCAGTCCCGTGCCAGGGAAAGAGACCCAGTACTTC.

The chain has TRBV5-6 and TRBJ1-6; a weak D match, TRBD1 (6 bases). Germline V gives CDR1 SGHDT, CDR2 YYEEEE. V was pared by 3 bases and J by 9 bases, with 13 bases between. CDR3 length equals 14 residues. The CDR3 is CASSSQGGSSPLHF. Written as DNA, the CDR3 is TGTGCCAGCAGCTCACAGGGTGGAAGTTCACCCCTCCACTTT.

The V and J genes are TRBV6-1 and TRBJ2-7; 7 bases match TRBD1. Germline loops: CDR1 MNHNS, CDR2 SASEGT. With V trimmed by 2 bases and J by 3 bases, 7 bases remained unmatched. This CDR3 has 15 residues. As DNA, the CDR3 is TGTGCCAGCAGTGAACTAGGGGGCCTCCTCTACGAGCAGTACTTC. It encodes CASSELGGLLYEQYF.

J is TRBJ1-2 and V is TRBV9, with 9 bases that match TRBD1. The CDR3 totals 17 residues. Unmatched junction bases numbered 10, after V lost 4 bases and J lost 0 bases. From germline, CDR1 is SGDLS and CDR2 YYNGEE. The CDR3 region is CASSPRDRDYANYGYTF. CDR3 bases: TGTGCCAGCAGCCCCCGGGACAGGGATTATGCTAACTATGGCTACACCTTC. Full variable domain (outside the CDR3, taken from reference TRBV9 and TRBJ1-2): DSGVTQTPKHLITATGQRVTLRCSPRSGDLSVYWYQQSLDQGLQFLIQYYNGEERAKGNILERFSAQQFPDLHSELNLSSLELGDSALYFCASSPRDRDYANYGYTFGSGTRLTVV.

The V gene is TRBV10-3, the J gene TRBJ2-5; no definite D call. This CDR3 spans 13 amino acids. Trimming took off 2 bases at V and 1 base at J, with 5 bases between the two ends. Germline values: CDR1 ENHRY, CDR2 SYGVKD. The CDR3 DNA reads TGTGCCATCAGTGAGGACTTCCAAGAGACCCAGTACTTC. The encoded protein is CAISEDFQETQYF.

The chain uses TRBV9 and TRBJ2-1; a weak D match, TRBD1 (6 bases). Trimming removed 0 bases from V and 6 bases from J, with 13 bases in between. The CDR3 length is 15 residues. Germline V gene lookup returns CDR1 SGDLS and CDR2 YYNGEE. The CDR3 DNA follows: TGTGCCAGCAGCGTAGCTTCTTGGGGGCCCAATGAGCAGTTCTTC. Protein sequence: CASSVASWGPNEQFF.

The CDR3 region has the DNA TGCGCCAGCAGCTGGGGGACAGGAACCTACGAGCAGTACTTC. The encoded protein is CASSWGTGTYEQYF. The rearrangement uses TRBV5-1 and TRBJ2-7, with 8 bases lining up with TRBD1. Per germline, CDR1 SGHRS and CDR2 YFSETQ. Trimming at V came to 3 bases and at J to 2 bases, leaving 4 bases not matched to a gene. The CDR3 runs to 14 residues.

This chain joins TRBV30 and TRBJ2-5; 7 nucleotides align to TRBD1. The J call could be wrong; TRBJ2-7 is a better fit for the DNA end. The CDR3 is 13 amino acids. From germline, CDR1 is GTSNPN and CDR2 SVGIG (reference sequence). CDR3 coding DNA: TGTGCCTGGAGTGCCGGGACAGTGTACGAGCAGTACTTC. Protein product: CAWSAGTVYEQYF.

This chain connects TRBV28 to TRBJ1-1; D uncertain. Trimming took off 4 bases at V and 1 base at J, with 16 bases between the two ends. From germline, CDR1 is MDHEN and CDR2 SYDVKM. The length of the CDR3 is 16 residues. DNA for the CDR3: TGTGCCAGCAGTTATCACAGTATGCTTAGGAACACTGAAGCTTTCTTT. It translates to CASSYHSMLRNTEAFF.

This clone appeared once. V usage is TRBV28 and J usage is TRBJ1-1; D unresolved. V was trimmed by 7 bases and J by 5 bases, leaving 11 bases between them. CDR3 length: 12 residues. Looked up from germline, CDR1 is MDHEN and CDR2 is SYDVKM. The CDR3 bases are TGTGCCAGCAATCAAAGGCGGACTGAAGCTTTCTTT. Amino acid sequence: CASNQRRTEAFF.

CDR3 DNA sequence: TGTGCCAGTAGTCTACCATCCGGGACAGGGGATTATGAGCAGTTCTTC. It encodes CASSLPSGTGDYEQFF. The chain carries TRBV19 and TRBJ2-1, with 10 bases fitting TRBD1. The CDR3 consists of 16 residues. V gave up 5 bases and J gave up 8 bases; unmatched junction bases: 12. Germline V gene sequence: CDR1 LNHDA, CDR2 SQIVND (reference sequence).

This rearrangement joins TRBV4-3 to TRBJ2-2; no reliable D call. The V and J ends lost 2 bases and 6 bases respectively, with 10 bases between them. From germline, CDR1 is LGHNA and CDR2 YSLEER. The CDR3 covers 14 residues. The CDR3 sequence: CASSQFLGSGELFF. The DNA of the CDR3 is TGCGCCAGCAGCCAATTCCTAGGTTCCGGGGAGCTGTTTTTT.

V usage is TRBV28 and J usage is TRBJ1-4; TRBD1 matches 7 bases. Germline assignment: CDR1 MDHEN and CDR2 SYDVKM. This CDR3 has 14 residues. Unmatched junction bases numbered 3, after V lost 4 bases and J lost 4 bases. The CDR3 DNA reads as TGTGCCAGCAGTTCGGGACAGCTTAATGAAAAACTGTTTTTT. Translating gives CASSSGQLNEKLFF.

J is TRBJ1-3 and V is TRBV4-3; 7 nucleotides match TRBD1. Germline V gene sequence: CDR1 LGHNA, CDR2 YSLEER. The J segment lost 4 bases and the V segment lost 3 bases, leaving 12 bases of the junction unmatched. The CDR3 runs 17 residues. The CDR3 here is CASSQALDREYGNTIYF. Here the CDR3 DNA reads TGCGCCAGCAGCCAGGCCCTAGACAGGGAATACGGAAACACCATATATTTT.

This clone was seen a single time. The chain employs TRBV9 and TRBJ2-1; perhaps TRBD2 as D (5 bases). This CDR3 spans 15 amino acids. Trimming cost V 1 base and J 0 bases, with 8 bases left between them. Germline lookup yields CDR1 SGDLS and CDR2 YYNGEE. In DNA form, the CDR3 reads TGTGCCAGCAGCGTAATGCGGGCCTCCTACAATGAGCAGTTCTTC. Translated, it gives CASSVMRASYNEQFF.

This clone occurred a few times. CDR3 residues: CASTALGTGNTGELFF. The CDR3 region has the DNA TGTGCCAGCACCGCTCTCGGGACAGGGAACACCGGGGAGCTGTTTTTT. V and J are TRBV7-2 and TRBJ2-2; TRBD1 agrees at 8 bases. Germline loops: CDR1 SGHTA, CDR2 FQGNSA. The CDR3 is 16 amino acids. After removal of 7 bases from V and 1 base from J, the junction contained 8 bases not matched to a gene.

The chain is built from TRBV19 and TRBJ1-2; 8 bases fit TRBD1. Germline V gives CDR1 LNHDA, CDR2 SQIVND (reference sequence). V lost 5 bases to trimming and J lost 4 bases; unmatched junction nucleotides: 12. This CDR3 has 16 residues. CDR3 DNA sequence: TGTGCCAGTAGTGCCCAAACGACAGGGGCTCCCTATGGCTACACCTTC. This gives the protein CASSAQTTGAPYGYTF. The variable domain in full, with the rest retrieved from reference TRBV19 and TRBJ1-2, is DGGITQSPKYLFRKEGQNVTLSCEQNLNHDAMYWYRQDPGQGLRLIYYSQIVNDFQKGDIAEGYSVSREKKESFPLTVTSAQKNPTAFYLCASSAQTTGAPYGYTFGSGTRLTVV.

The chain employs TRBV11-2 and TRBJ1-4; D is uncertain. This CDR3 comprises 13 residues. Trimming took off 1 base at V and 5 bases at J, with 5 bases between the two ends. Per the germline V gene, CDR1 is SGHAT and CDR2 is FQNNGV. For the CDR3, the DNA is TGTGCCAGCAGCTTAGCTAAAAATGAAAAACTGTTTTTT. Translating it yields CASSLAKNEKLFF.

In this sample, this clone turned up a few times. CDR3 amino acids: CASSLGGWETQYF. The CDR3 region has the DNA TGTGCCAGCAGCTTGGGAGGGTGGGAGACCCAGTACTTC. This sequence joins TRBV7-9 and TRBJ2-5, with 7 bases matching TRBD2. Germline V gene data show CDR1 as SEHNR and CDR2 as FQNEAQ (reference sequence). V lost 3 bases and J lost 5; bases outside the gene matches: 3. The CDR3 extends over 13 amino acids.

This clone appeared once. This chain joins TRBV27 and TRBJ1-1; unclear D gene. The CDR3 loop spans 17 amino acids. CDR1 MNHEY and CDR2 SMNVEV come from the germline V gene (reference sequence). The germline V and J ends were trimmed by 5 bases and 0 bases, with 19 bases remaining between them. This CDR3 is CASSIFPGAIMNTEAFF. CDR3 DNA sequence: TGTGCCAGCAGTATTTTTCCGGGAGCGATAATGAACACTGAAGCTTTCTTT.

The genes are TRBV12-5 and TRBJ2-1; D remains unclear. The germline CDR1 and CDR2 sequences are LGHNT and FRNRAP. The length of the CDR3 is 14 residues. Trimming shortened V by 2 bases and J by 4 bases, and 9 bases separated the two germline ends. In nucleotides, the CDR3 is TGTGCTAGTGGTTTGAATACAGCTTACAATGAGCAGTTCTTC. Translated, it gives CASGLNTAYNEQFF. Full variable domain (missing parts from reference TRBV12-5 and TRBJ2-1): DARVTQTPRHKVTEMGQEVTMRCQPILGHNTVFWYRQTMMQGLELLAYFRNRAPLDDSGMPKDRFSAEMPDATLATLKIQPSEPRDSAVYFCASGLNTAYNEQFFGPGTRLTVL.

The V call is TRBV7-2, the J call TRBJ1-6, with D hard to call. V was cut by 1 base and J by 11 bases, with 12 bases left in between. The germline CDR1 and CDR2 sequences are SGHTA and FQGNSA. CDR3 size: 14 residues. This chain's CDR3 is CASSLGGGGPPLHF. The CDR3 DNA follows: TGTGCCAGCAGCTTAGGGGGTGGAGGCCCACCCCTCCACTTT.

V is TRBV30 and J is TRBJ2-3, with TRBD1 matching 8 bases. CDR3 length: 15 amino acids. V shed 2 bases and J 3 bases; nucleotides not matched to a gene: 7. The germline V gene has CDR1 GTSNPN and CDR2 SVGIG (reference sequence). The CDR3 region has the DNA TGTGCCTGGAGTCCGAAGGACAGGGTAACAGATACGCAGTATTTT. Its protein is CAWSPKDRVTDTQYF.